Reported below is one T cell receptor beta chain. Survey level was the resolution at which the v3.0 immunoSEQ assay ran. The repertoire was sequenced with immunoSEQ multiplex PCR; TCRdb's copy has only in-frame clones and lacks some. The sample holds tens of thousands of clones, approximately 90% seen once. These data originate in a study of long-term antiretroviral therapy in people with HIV. The CDR3 length is 13 residues. The germline V and J ends were trimmed by 6 bases and 4 bases, with 12 bases remaining between them. The germline gives CDR1 MDHEN, CDR2 SYDVKM. The TCR originated in a man between 18 and 35 years old with HIV. Here the sequenced sample was unsorted PBMCs, taken 1.1 years after starting antiretroviral therapy. J is TRBJ1-2 and V is TRBV28, with D tentatively TRBD1 (5 bases). The CDR3 sequence: CASRVRGGYGYTF. The CDR3 nucleotides read TGTGCCAGCAGAGTTCGGGGGGGCTATGGCTACACCTTC.